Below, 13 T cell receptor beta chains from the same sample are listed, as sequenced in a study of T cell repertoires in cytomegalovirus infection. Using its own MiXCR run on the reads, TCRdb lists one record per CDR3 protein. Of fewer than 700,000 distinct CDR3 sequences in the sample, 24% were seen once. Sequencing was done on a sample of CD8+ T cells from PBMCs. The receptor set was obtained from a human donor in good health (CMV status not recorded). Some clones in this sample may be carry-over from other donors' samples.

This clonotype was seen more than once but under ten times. The CDR3 reads CASSLHRGYGYTF. The CDR3 region has the DNA TGTGCCAGCAGCTTACACAGGGGTTACGGCTACACCTTC. The chain carries TRBV7-6 and TRBJ1-2, with 7 bases lining up with TRBD1. Germline V gene sequence: CDR1 SGHVS, CDR2 FNYEAQ. This CDR3 contains 13 residues. V dropped 2 bases and J dropped 8; count of bases not matched to a gene: 5.

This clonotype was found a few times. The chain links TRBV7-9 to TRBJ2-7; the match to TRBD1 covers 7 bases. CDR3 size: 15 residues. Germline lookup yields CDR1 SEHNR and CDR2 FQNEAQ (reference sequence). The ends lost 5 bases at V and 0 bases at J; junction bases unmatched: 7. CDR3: CASSAGTVSSYEQYF. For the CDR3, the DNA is TGTGCCAGCAGCGCTGGGACAGTAAGCTCCTACGAGCAGTACTTC.

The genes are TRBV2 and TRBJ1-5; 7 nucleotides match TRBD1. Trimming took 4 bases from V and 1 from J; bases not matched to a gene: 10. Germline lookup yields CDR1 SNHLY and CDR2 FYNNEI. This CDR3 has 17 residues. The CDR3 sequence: CASSGTGHPGSNQPQHF. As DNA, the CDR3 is TGTGCCAGCAGTGGGACAGGCCACCCGGGGAGCAATCAGCCCCAGCATTTT.

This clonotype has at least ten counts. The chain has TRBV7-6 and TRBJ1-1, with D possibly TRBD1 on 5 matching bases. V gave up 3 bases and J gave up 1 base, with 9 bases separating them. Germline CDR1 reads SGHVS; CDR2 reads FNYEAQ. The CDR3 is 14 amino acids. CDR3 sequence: CASSLSRENTEAFF. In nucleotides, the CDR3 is TGTGCCAGCAGCTTGTCCAGGGAGAACACTGAAGCTTTCTTT.

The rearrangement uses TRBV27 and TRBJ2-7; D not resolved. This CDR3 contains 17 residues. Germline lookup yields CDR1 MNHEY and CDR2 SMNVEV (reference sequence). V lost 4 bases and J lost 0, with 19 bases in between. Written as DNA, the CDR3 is TGTGCCAGCAGTTCGTTTCTCCTGTACAGAAACTCCTACGAGCAGTACTTC. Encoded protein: CASSSFLLYRNSYEQYF.

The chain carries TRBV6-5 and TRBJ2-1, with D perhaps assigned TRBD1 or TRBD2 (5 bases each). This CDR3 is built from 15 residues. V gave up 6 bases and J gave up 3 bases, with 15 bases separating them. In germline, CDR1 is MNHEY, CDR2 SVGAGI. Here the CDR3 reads CASRSRDGYYNEQFF. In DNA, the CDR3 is TGTGCCAGCAGAAGCCGGGACGGATACTACAATGAGCAGTTCTTC.

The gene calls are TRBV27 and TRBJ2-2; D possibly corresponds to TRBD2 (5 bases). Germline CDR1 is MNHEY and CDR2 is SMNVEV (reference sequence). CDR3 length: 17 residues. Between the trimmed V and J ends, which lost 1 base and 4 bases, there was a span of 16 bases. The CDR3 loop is CASSLLTEGSSTGELFF. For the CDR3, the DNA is TGTGCCAGCAGTTTATTAACCGAGGGCAGCTCCACCGGGGAGCTGTTTTTT.

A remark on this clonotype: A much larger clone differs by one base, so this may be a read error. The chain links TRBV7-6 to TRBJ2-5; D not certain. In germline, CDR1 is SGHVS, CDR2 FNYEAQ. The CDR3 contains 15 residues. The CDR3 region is CANSRLARNQETQYF. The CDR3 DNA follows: TGTGCCAACAGCCGACTTGCGAGGAACCAAGAGACCCAGTACTTC.

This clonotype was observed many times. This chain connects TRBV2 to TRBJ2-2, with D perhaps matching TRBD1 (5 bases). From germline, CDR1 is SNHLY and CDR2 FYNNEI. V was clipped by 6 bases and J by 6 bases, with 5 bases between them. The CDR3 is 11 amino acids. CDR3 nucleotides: TGTGCCAGCAGAGGGGCCGGGGAGCTGTTTTTT. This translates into CASRGAGELFF.

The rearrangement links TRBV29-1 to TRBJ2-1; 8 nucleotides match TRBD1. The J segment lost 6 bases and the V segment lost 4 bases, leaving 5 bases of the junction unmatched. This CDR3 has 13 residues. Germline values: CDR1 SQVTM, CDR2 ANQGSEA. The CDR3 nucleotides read TGCAGCGTTGGGACAGGGAATCTCAATGAGCAGTTCTTC. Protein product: CSVGTGNLNEQFF.

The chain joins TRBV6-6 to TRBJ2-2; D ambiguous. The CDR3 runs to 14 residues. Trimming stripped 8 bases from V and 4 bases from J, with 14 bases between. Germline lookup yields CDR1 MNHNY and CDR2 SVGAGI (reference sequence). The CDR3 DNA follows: TGTGCCAGCGAGGCCACTGGTATCACCGGGGAGCTGTTTTTT. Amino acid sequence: CASEATGITGELFF.

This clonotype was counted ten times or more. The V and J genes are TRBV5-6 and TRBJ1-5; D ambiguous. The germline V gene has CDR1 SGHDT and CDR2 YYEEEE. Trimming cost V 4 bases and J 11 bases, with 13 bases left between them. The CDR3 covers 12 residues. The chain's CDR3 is CASSLVGETQHF. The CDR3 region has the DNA TGTGCCAGCAGCCTCGTGGGCGAAACCCAGCATTTT.

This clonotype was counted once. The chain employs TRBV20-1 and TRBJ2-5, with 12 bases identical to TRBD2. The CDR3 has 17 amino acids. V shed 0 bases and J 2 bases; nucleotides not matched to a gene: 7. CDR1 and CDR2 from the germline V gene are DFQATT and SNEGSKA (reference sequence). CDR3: CSARDRLAGVPQETQYF. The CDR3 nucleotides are TGCAGTGCTAGAGACCGACTAGCGGGGGTTCCACAAGAGACCCAGTACTTC.